Below, one TCR beta chain is given with its context. The target of this receptor is not known. No much larger clone is present one base from it, and per-base qualities are unavailable. Libraries came from the immunoSEQ multiplex PCR assay. In its TCRdb copy, this immuneACCESS table keeps in-frame sequences only and misses some clones. Where compared with another copy, unresolved V genes explain less than half of these, and the others have no known cause. This sample lists about 50,000 clones; 92% were detected once. The top ten clones comprise approximately 0.6% of the sample. The data are from a study of T cell changes during pregnancy in multiple sclerosis (dated by TCRdb to about 2019). As for the study more broadly: The study looked at changes in the T cell repertoire across pregnancy in women with multiple sclerosis.

As encoded in the germline V gene, CDR1 is SGHAT while CDR2 is FQNNGV. The germline V and J ends show losses of 6 bases and 6 bases respectively, and no gene match explains 13 bases of the junction. The CDR3, cysteine through phenylalanine, is 15 amino acids long. Left in the record is the CDR3 DNA by itself, 45 bases read in frame from the first base. The material sequenced was CD4+ T cells from peripheral blood mononuclear cells, taken after pregnancy. Rearrangement joined TRBV11-2 to TRBJ2-7; a stretch of 8 junction bases matches TRBD1. This sequence originates from a female donor with multiple sclerosis, enrolled in a pregnancy study. DNA sequence: TGTGCCAGCAGTCAAACAGGGGGGTATATTGGCGAGCAGTACTTC. This yields the protein CASSQTGGYIGEQYF.